This T cell receptor (beta chain) originates from a study of STAT5B mutations in CD4+ large granular lymphocyte leukemia (dated by TCRdb to the early 2020s). Broadly, across the study: Among the healthy controls, the CDR3 'QG' motif was associated with a particular HLA allele. The study compared the TCRbeta repertoires of patients with CD4+ T-cell large granular lymphocyte leukemia against those of healthy blood donors. Flow cytometry on FACSCanto II or FACSVerse confirmed that purified fractions exceeded 95% purity among lymphocytes.

Study-wide conclusions, independent of this receptor: The main leukemic clonotypes were found to be private to each patient, although over 20% of the main leukemic clonotypes were detected at low frequency in the non-leukemic repertoires of other patients. Greater clonality appeared to be present in CD4-sorted patient repertoires than in healthy CD4+ repertoires, and the difference was retained after the putative leukemic clones were removed. The data were not HLA-matched, and the higher clonality in CD4+ T-LGLL than in CD8+ T-LGLL could be due to the relatively small sample size. TRBV06-family usage was enriched among the top patient clones (8/27) compared with healthy controls (2/35).

V ends up 6 bases short and J 3 bases short, with an unmatched junction base count of 5. CDR1 and CDR2 were assigned from the germline V gene as SQVTM and ANQGSEA. Spanning cysteine to phenylalanine, the CDR3 consists of 14 amino acids. Only the CDR3 portion is preserved as DNA: 42 bases, with reading frame beginning at the first base. The immunoSEQ assay at survey resolution was applied to genomic DNA for sequencing of TCRbeta rearrangements. Per the source publication's procedure: In the TCR sequencing data, the smallest productive clonotype frequency that could be detected was 2.59 x 10-5. Only productive TCRbeta rearrangements, meaning sequences that were complete and in-frame, were kept for the analyses. Simpson clonality, calculated in the immunoSEQ Analyzer version 3.0, was used as the measure of sample clonality. Based on frequency, clones were grouped as very rare, small, medium, large (1-20%) or hyperexpanded (>20%). Generation probabilities were estimated with OLGA 1.2.3, V-gene circos plots were made with VDJtools, specificities were searched in VDJdb, and CDR3 motifs were identified with GLIPH. TCRdb limited this immuneACCESS table to in-frame rearrangements with V and J called. A share of clones is missing; checked studies link under half to unresolved V genes, and the rest is unexplained. From that table come the V and J calls and clone size; the DNA was used to work out D and trimming. The sample contains nearly 20,000 clones, about four fifths of them found a single time. Around 13% of the sample is taken by the ten largest.

Notes on this clone: This clone's antigen is unknown. Per-nucleotide qualities are absent, and no much larger clonotype sits a single base away.

Healthy controls were roughly 40 blood donors whose buffy coats came from the Finnish Red Cross blood service. All TCR-sequenced material derived from peripheral blood: patient blood samples and healthy donor buffy coats. Ficoll-Hypaque gradient centrifugation was used to isolate peripheral blood mononuclear cells. For the healthy controls, CD4+ cells were obtained from buffy coats by magnetic purification. The Gentra Puregene Cell and Tissue kit was used for genomic DNA extraction, and quantification was performed on a Qubit 2.0 fluorometer. The sequenced sample was CD4+ T cells from blood buffy coats. The chain is encoded by TRBV29-1 joined to TRBJ2-1; 10 middle bases align to TRBD2. This TCR came from a human donor in good health. CDR3 region: CSVRTSGIYNEQFF. The DNA sequence follows: TGCAGCGTGAGGACTAGCGGAATCTACAATGAGCAGTTCTTC.